This is a list of T cell receptor beta chains from one sample in a study of shared clonotypes between healthy human individuals. The method was immunoSEQ multiplex PCR; TCRdb's version includes in-frame clones alone and lacks a portion of them. Of around 480,000 clones in the sample, approximately 79% are singletons; the top ten hold around an eighth. The material sequenced was PBMCs. These receptors were collected from a middle-aged woman in good health. Some clones in this sample may be carry-over from other donors' samples. CDR3s include the opening cysteine and the closing phenylalanine or tryptophan. A D gene is named only where the DNA matches it firmly. Some rows have no size entry. The others give once, few or many, or a class for an expanded clone.

CDR3 DNA | CDR3 protein | clone size | V gene | D gene | J gene
TGTGCCAGCAGTTCCCCCCCCGGAGCAACTGGAAACACCATATATTTT | CASSSPPGATGNTIYF | once | TRBV6-5 | . | TRBJ1-3
TGTGCCAGCAGGGGAAAGAGGACCCCATCCTACGAGCAGTACTTC | CASRGKRTPSYEQYF | many | TRBV21-1 | . | TRBJ2-7
TGTGCCAGCAGCCCTCAGACTAGCGGATACACCGGGGAGCTGTTTTTT | CASSPQTSGYTGELFF | . | TRBV5-4 | TRBD2 | TRBJ2-2
TGCGCCAGCAGTCGGGGACTACCGAACACCGGGGAGCTGTTTTTT | CASSRGLPNTGELFF | . | TRBV5-1 | TRBD2 | TRBJ2-2
TGCGCCAGCAGTGACGCGGGAGCTAGCACAGATACGCAGTATTTT | CASSDAGASTDTQYF | . | TRBV10-2 | TRBD2 | TRBJ2-3
TGTGCCAGCAGCTCCGAAGCCGGTTCCTACAATGAGCAGTTCTTC | CASSSEAGSYNEQFF | . | TRBV9 | . | TRBJ2-1
TGCGCCAGCAGGGGGCAGGGCGCAGATACGCAGTATTTT | CASRGQGADTQYF | . | TRBV5-1 | . | TRBJ2-3
TGTGCCAGCAGTCCGGGGACGGGTTTTTTCTATGGCTACACCTTC | CASSPGTGFFYGYTF | . | TRBV6-5 | . | TRBJ1-2
TGTGCCAGCAGCCCGAAGACCGGGTACACTGAAGCTTTCTTT | CASSPKTGYTEAFF | . | TRBV16 | . | TRBJ1-1
TGTGCCAGCAGCCGGGGTCTGGGAGATACGCAGTATTTT | CASSRGLGDTQYF | . | TRBV11-3 | . | TRBJ2-3
TGCGCCAGCAGCTTGGGACAGGCTGGAAACACCATATATTTT | CASSLGQAGNTIYF | . | TRBV5-1 | . | TRBJ1-3
TGTGCCAGAAGCCGGAGGTTCGGCGGGAGGGGCGAGCAGTACTTC | CARSRRFGGRGEQYF | . | TRBV5-3 | TRBD2 | TRBJ2-7
TGCAGCTCGAGGGGGACTAGCGACGTGGCAGATACGCAGTATTTT | CSSRGTSDVADTQYF | . | TRBV29-1 | TRBD2 | TRBJ2-3